One sample yielded the 2 T cell receptor beta chains listed below, sequenced in a study of cytomegalovirus exposure and HLA in healthy donors. Both 60 Vbeta primers and 13 Jbeta primers went into the PCR. Clones were sequenced by immunoSEQ multiplex PCR, and TCRdb holds only the in-frame ones, with some missing. This sample has about 92,000 clones; around 84% occur once, and the top ten carry approximately 2%. The sample comprised PBMCs. Receptors originate from a man in his late teens or twenties in good health and CMV-seronegative.

This clone was recorded only once. J is TRBJ2-2 and V is TRBV29-1; 7 bases fit TRBD1. V was pared by 4 bases and J by 2 bases, with 7 bases of the junction left unmatched. Germline V gene data show CDR1 as SQVTM and CDR2 as ANQGSEA. This CDR3 has 15 residues. The CDR3 DNA reads as TGCAGCGTTGCAACAGGGGCCGTTAACACCGGGGAGCTGTTTTTT. Protein: CSVATGAVNTGELFF.

The V gene is TRBV9, the J gene TRBJ2-5, with D possibly matching TRBD1 (6 bases). The V end lost 4 bases, the J end lost 1 base, and 14 bases lay between the germline ends. CDR1 is SGDLS and CDR2 is YYNGEE in the germline V gene. The CDR3 spans 15 residues. Here the CDR3 DNA reads TGTGCCAGCAGCCCGCGCTGGGGGCCCCAAGAGACCCAGTACTTC. Translation: CASSPRWGPQETQYF.